Below are 19 T cell receptor beta chains sequenced from a single sample in a study of shared clonotypes between healthy human individuals. Libraries were prepared by immunoSEQ multiplex PCR; TCRdb keeps only in-frame clonotypes and omits some of them. The sample includes about 1.1 million clones, approximately 80% of them seen just once. The sequenced sample consisted of memory CD4+ T cells from PBMCs. Subset denoted: CD45RA-negative fraction. The receptors originated from a young man in good health. Some clones in this sample may be carry-over from other donors' samples.

As concerns this clone: Other DNA sequences in this specimen translate into the identical CDR3. The V and J genes are TRBV6-5 and TRBJ1-2; D is undetermined. Between the trimmed V and J ends, which lost 4 bases and 4 bases, there was a span of 4 bases. This CDR3 contains 11 residues. Germline V lookup: CDR1 MNHEY, CDR2 SVGAGI. CDR3 amino acids: CASSSGYGYTF. Written as DNA, the CDR3 is TGTGCCAGCAGTTCTGGCTATGGCTACACCTTC.

This clone was seen a single time. The chain links TRBV18 to TRBJ2-7, with 11 bases matching TRBD2. Losses at the gene ends were 3 bases for V and 2 bases for J; bases not matched to a gene: 6. This CDR3 is built from 16 residues. Germline CDR1 and CDR2: KGHSH and LQKENI. The CDR3 reads CASSPRTSGQTYEQYF. CDR3 nucleotide sequence: TGTGCCAGCTCACCGAGGACTAGCGGGCAGACCTACGAGCAGTACTTC.

This chain links TRBV18 with TRBJ1-2, with 8 bases identical to TRBD1. This CDR3 is 17 amino acids long. Germline V gene sequence: CDR1 KGHSH, CDR2 LQKENI. Trimming took 3 bases from V and 4 from J; bases not matched to a gene: 13. CDR3 sequence (DNA): TGTGCCAGCTCACCTCCAGGGGGGGACAGGCGGATCTATGGCTACACCTTC. Protein sequence: CASSPPGGDRRIYGYTF. Full variable domain (outside the CDR3, taken from reference TRBV18 and TRBJ1-2): NAGVMQNPRHLVRRRGQEARLRCSPMKGHSHVYWYRQLPEEGLKFMVYLQKENIIDESGMPKERFSAEFPKEGPSILRIQQVVRGDSAAYFCASSPPGGDRRIYGYTFGSGTRLTVV.

This clone appeared once. The gene calls are TRBV19 and TRBJ2-7; a possible D gene is TRBD2 (6 bases). Trimming took 6 bases from V and 3 from J, leaving 18 bases between them. Germline lookup yields CDR1 LNHDA and CDR2 SQIVND (reference sequence). The CDR3 is 15 amino acids. The DNA for the CDR3 is TGTGCCAGTAGGACAAGAGGGCGGGACCTCTACGAGCAGTACTTC. It specifies CASRTRGRDLYEQYF.

The chain employs TRBV5-6 and TRBJ2-2; TRBD1 matches 10 bases. Germline CDR1 SGHDT, CDR2 YYEEEE. Trimming at V came to 4 bases and at J to 4 bases, leaving 7 bases not matched to a gene. The CDR3 spans 16 residues. DNA for the CDR3: TGTGCCAGCAGCCCAGGGACAGGGGAGTTCACCGGGGAGCTGTTTTTT. Translated: CASSPGTGEFTGELFF.

CDR3 protein: CASRPGTVNYGYTF. CDR3 bases: TGTGCCAGCAGGCCCGGGACAGTGAACTATGGCTACACCTTC. The chain recombines TRBV6-5 with TRBJ1-2, with 7 nucleotides matching TRBD1. Germline values: CDR1 MNHEY, CDR2 SVGAGI. The V segment lost 6 bases and the J segment 2 bases; nucleotides outside the gene matches: 6. The CDR3 loop spans 14 amino acids.

Turning to this clone: Other nucleotide sequences in the sample specify the same CDR3. The chain combines TRBV15 with TRBJ1-5; tentative D call: TRBD1 (5 bases). Germline V gene lookup returns CDR1 LNHNV and CDR2 YYDKDF (reference sequence). The length of the CDR3 is 15 residues. V was clipped by 0 bases and J by 6 bases, with 12 bases between them. The CDR3 spells CATSREGRAGQPQHF. The CDR3 nucleotides read TGTGCCACCAGCAGAGAGGGGCGGGCAGGTCAGCCCCAGCATTTT.

This clone turned up a few times. In the same sample, other DNA sequences code for this CDR3. The chain uses TRBV18 and TRBJ2-5, with TRBD1 matching 8 bases. The CDR3 extends over 14 amino acids. Germline V CDR1 and CDR2: KGHSH, LQKENI. Germline trimming cut 3 bases from V and 5 bases from J; bases unmatched to any gene: 5. CDR3 bases: TGTGCCAGCTCACCCGGGACAGGAGGGGAGACCCAGTACTTC. Protein product: CASSPGTGGETQYF.

This chain joins TRBV6-5 and TRBJ1-5; perhaps TRBD1 as D (6 bases). Germline-derived CDR1 and CDR2 are MNHEY and SVGAGI. This CDR3 is 15 amino acids long. Trimming shortened V by 6 bases and J by 1 base, and 13 bases separated the two germline ends. CDR3 sequence: CASRPQQGSNQPQHF. The DNA of the CDR3 is TGTGCCAGCAGGCCACAGCAGGGGAGCAATCAGCCCCAGCATTTT.

The chain is built from TRBV5-6 and TRBJ2-7; possible D gene TRBD1, 6 bases. This CDR3 region has 15 residues. In germline, CDR1 is SGHDT, CDR2 YYEEEE. Trimming took 4 bases from V and 4 from J, leaving 18 bases between them. The CDR3 DNA sequence: TGTGCCAGCAGCCAACCGGGGACATCTCAATACGAGCAGTACTTC. Its protein product is CASSQPGTSQYEQYF.

The rearrangement joins TRBV7-9 to TRBJ1-1; D gene uncertain. Germline-derived CDR1 and CDR2 are SEHNR and FQNEAQ (reference sequence). This CDR3 spans 13 amino acids. V lost 3 bases, J lost 4 bases, and 9 bases lay in between. The CDR3 nucleotides read TGTGCCAGCAGCTTCGGGTCCGGCACTGAAGCTTTCTTT. Translating it yields CASSFGSGTEAFF.

The V gene is TRBV9, the J gene TRBJ2-2, with TRBD2 as a possible D gene (6 bases). The V gene lost 7 bases and the J gene lost 3 bases, with 16 bases spanning the gap. This CDR3 has 15 residues. Germline loops: CDR1 SGDLS, CDR2 YYNGEE. As DNA, the CDR3 is TGTGCCAGCGCTCATGGGGGGACCTACACCGGGGAGCTGTTTTTT. Translation gives CASAHGGTYTGELFF.

The chain links TRBV5-8 to TRBJ2-3; the match to TRBD2 covers 9 bases. The germline CDR1 and CDR2 sequences are SGHTS and YDEGEE. There are 16 residues in the CDR3. V gave up 6 bases and J gave up 9 bases; unmatched junction bases: 17. The DNA for the CDR3 is TGTGCCAGCACCTTTCGAGGAGCGGGAGGCTCTAGGACGCAGTATTTT. Amino acid sequence: CASTFRGAGGSRTQYF.

This chain connects TRBV10-3 to TRBJ2-4; tentatively, D is TRBD2 (7 bases). CDR1 is ENHRY, CDR2 SYGVKD, per germline. Trimming removed 10 bases from V and 4 bases from J, with 14 bases in between. CDR3 length: 13 amino acids. This CDR3 reads CATGEGTKNIQYF. For the CDR3, the DNA is TGTGCCACCGGGGAGGGGACAAAAAACATTCAGTACTTC.

CDR3 amino acids: CASSLEGDRGGMNTEAFF. For the CDR3, the DNA is TGCGCCAGCAGCTTGGAAGGGGACAGGGGAGGCATGAACACTGAAGCTTTCTTT. The chain recombines TRBV5-1 with TRBJ1-1, with 10 nucleotides matching TRBD1. CDR1 and CDR2 (germline): SGHRS, YFSETQ. Germline trimming cut 0 bases from V and 0 bases from J; bases unmatched to any gene: 8. This CDR3 has 18 amino acids.

The chain is built from TRBV2 and TRBJ2-7; D may be TRBD1 (6 bases). The CDR3 is made up of 17 amino acids. Per germline, CDR1 SNHLY and CDR2 FYNNEI. Trimming removed 6 bases from V and 2 bases from J, with 23 bases in between. This CDR3 is CASRPDRARDPTYEQYF. The CDR3, as DNA: TGTGCCAGCAGACCGGACAGAGCAAGGGATCCTACCTACGAGCAGTACTTC.

This chain links TRBV15 with TRBJ1-2; TRBD1 is a possible D gene (5 bases). CDR3 size: 17 residues. V gave up 0 bases and J gave up 0 bases, with 14 bases separating them. Looked up from germline, CDR1 is LNHNV and CDR2 is YYDKDF (reference sequence). In DNA form, the CDR3 reads TGTGCCACCAGCAGAGATAGGGGTCGGTTGGCTAACTATGGCTACACCTTC. Translating it yields CATSRDRGRLANYGYTF. Using reference TRBV15 and TRBJ1-2 for the parts outside the CDR3, the full variable domain is DAMVIQNPRYQVTQFGKPVTLSCSQTLNHNVMYWYQQKSSQAPKLLFHYYDKDFNNEADTPDNFQSRRPNTSFCFLDIRSPGLGDTAMYLCATSRDRGRLANYGYTFGSGTRLTVV.

The V gene is TRBV28, the J gene TRBJ1-1, with 9 nucleotides matching TRBD1. J was trimmed by 6 bases and V by 7 bases; bases with no gene match: 9. The CDR3 covers 14 residues. Germline CDR1 is MDHEN and CDR2 is SYDVKM. CDR3 residues: CASTAPRDRAEAFF. CDR3 bases: TGTGCCAGCACCGCGCCCCGGGACAGGGCTGAAGCTTTCTTT.

This clone has only one observation. The rearrangement links TRBV5-4 to TRBJ1-5; TRBD1 might be the D (6 bases). The V end lost 3 bases, the J end lost 5 bases, and 18 bases lay between the germline ends. The germline CDR1 and CDR2 sequences are SGHNT and YYREEE (reference sequence). This CDR3 region has 16 residues. The CDR3 DNA follows: TGTGCCAGCAGCTACAAATACAGGGACCCCCATCAGCCCCAGCATTTT. This translates into CASSYKYRDPHQPQHF.